This TCR beta chain was identified during a study of blood T cell repertoires in COVID-19 (dated by TCRdb to the early 2020s). Broadly, across the study: Samples covering the acute and convalescent phases of COVID-19 were provided by collaborators in the United States, Italy and Spain. The prospective study material was composed of cDNA or gDNA derived from T cells, B-cell-depleted T cells, or PBMCs. Subjects who had been exposed to COVID-19, were actively infected with it, or had recovered from it provided the deeply sampled blood TCRbeta repertoires that made up the dataset. The repertoires were released in a freely available public database meant as a resource for research on the immune response to SARS-CoV-2. The samples were drawn from two sources: the first 160 participants of the ongoing ImmuneRACE study, and approximately 1,300 subjects contributed by 6 global collaborators. A de-identified subject ID, COVID-19 status, age in years and sex were almost always included in the sample metadata. Where available, HLA class I and class II types were obtained from metadata supplied by the sample provider rather than from assay-based typing.

The immunoSEQ Assay, a bias-controlled multiplex PCR, was used to amplify TCRbeta CDR3 regions from genomic DNA. Concerning the study's data processing: Nucleated cell counts per sample were estimated from amplification of reference gene primers within the assay. To quantify the absolute abundance of each unique TCRbeta CDR3 rearrangement, sequence reads were collapsed and filtered. Productive Simpson clonality was computed per sample as the square root of Simpson's diversity index over productive rearrangements. TCRdb stores this immuneACCESS table with in-frame sequences only. Part of the clones is absent; in the studies checked, under half of the shortfall reflects unresolved V genes, and no reason is known for the rest. V and J calls plus clone size are reproduced from that table; the DNA served to infer D and trimming. This sample is represented by 150,000 to 200,000 clones; approximately 95% of them were singletons. 2% of the sample lies in the top ten.

Relative to germline, V is 9 bases shorter and J is 8 bases shorter, with 16 bases between their ends. The CDR3 sequence runs 12 residues, both termini included. Just CDR3 DNA is preserved here, 36 bases in frame from base 1. CDR1 and CDR2 (MNHEY, SVGAGI) derive from the germline V gene. One collaborating source in Seattle enrolled patients while the patients were actively infected and followed the patients over time throughout the course of disease. Whole blood was collected in K2EDTA tubes by collaborating institutions according to the institutions' own protocols. For TCRbeta analysis, collaborator samples were shipped as frozen whole blood, as isolated PBMCs, or as DNA extracted from either sample type. A note on this clone: Its recognized antigen is unknown. The CDR3 end shows no conserved phenylalanine or tryptophan, and so a read error is likely.

Study-wide conclusions, independent of this receptor: The quantity of clinical and demographic metadata differed by source and by participant and was supplied without curation.

Source material: peripheral blood. The rearranged segments are TRBV6-5 and TRBJ1-2; there is no confident call for the D gene. The clonotype comes from a woman aged 55-69 years with COVID-19, enrolled during active disease. The CDR3 region: CASDELGSGYTL. The nucleotide sequence reads as follows: TGTGCCAGTGATGAGTTGGGGAGCGGCTACACCCTC.